These 5 T cell receptor beta chains share one sample of origin, sequenced in a study of shared clonotypes between healthy human individuals. TCRdb's table, derived via immunoSEQ multiplex PCR, lists solely in-frame clones and lacks some. The table has about 2 million clones, 85% to 95% seen once. Sequencing was carried out using naive CD4+ T cells sorted from blood. Stated subset: CD45RA+ positively selected. These receptors originate from a man aged 18-30 years in good health.

The chain has TRBV14 and TRBJ2-7; 7 positions agree with TRBD2. In germline, CDR1 is SGHDN, CDR2 FVKESK. The CDR3 sequence is 17 residues long. V lost 0 bases and J lost 4; bases outside the gene matches: 12. The CDR3 nucleotides read TGTGCCAGCAGCCAAGAGGGTTTCGGGACGGGGGGTTACGAGCAGTACTTC. Its translation is CASSQEGFGTGGYEQYF.

The V and J genes are TRBV6-1 and TRBJ1-5, with D maybe TRBD1 (6 bases). The germline CDR1 and CDR2 sequences are MNHNS and SASEGT. The CDR3 is made up of 14 amino acids. V lost 6 bases and J 3 bases, leaving 12 bases between the germline ends. CDR3 sequence reads: CASRKNRDNQPQHF. The CDR3 DNA is TGTGCCAGCAGGAAGAACAGGGACAATCAGCCCCAGCATTTT.

The V and J genes are TRBV4-3 and TRBJ2-1, with 7 bases matching TRBD2. Trimming at V came to 2 bases and at J to 1 base, leaving 5 bases not matched to a gene. The CDR3 spans 16 residues. Per the germline V gene, CDR1 is LGHNA and CDR2 is YSLEER. CDR3 in DNA: TGCGCCAGCAGCCAAAGTCGACTAGCTTCCTACAATGAGCAGTTCTTC. Translation: CASSQSRLASYNEQFF.

This sequence joins TRBV12-5 and TRBJ2-3; 13 positions agree with TRBD2. Germline CDR1 LGHNT, CDR2 FRNRAP. The CDR3 length is 16 residues. Trimming took 5 bases from V and 1 from J; bases not matched to a gene: 3. CDR3 nucleotides: TGTGCTAGTGGTCCCGGACTAGCGGGGGGCACAGATACGCAGTATTTT. It codes for CASGPGLAGGTDTQYF.

The chain recombines TRBV9 with TRBJ1-2; D perhaps matches TRBD1 (5 bases). The germline CDR1 and CDR2 sequences are SGDLS and YYNGEE. CDR3 length: 16 amino acids. V was pared by 0 bases and J by 4 bases, with 16 bases between. CDR3: CASSVGGVTATYGYTF. In DNA form, the CDR3 reads TGTGCCAGCAGCGTAGGTGGGGTGACAGCCACCTATGGCTACACCTTC.